This TCR beta chain was identified in a study of shared clonotypes between healthy human individuals (dated by TCRdb to about 2020). Concerning the study at large: The cohort comprised two women and a few men aged 18 to 49 years. To estimate repertoire size and how much clonotype sharing occurs between individuals, the study deeply sequenced the blood TCR repertoires of several healthy adults. For each donor, CD4 naive and CD4 memory were each given three plates, CD8 naive was given two plates, and CD8 memory was given one plate. Leukapheresis yielded between about 0.9 and 10 billion PBMCs per donor. To increase sequencing depth and limit assay-specific biases, different laboratories used diverse techniques to prepare libraries and sequence TCR repertoires. Overall study outcomes, separate from this receptor: Sampling was restricted to blood, and TCR repertoires in tissues likely differ from the TCR repertoires found in blood. Compared with non-shared clonotypes, clonotypes shared by all four sorted-subset donors had higher generation probabilities. Rarefaction of sorted-subset datasets indicated incomplete sequencing despite the large sequencing depth. The genetic and exposure-history diversity represented was limited by the small number of donors. Naive subsets generally had larger estimated clonotype richness than memory subsets. Pairwise subsampling led to the expectation that sequencing depth would affect the degree of clonotype sharing among donors. Across a few donors, approximately 5% of naive CD4, approximately 3.5% of naive CD8, 2% to 2.5% of memory CD4, and under 0.45% of memory CD8 clonotypes were shared.

As for this clone: The target of this receptor is not known. One base away there is no much larger clone; base qualities are not given.

CD8 naive samples consisted of CD45RO-negative cells that were positively selected for CCR7, yielding a CD45RA+CCR7+ population without TemRA cells. Healthy HIV-negative adults with no recently reported acute infections or vaccinations were included as donors. Every donor was a Caucasian adult residing in Nashville, Tennessee, USA. Blood was obtained by leukapheresis, after which PBMCs were separated by Ficoll-Histopaque density gradient centrifugation and cryopreserved in liquid nitrogen vapor phase. Analytical flow cytometry was used to check the purity and quantity of each magnetically sorted T cell population. Genomic DNA was isolated from each sorted fraction and quantified by UV absorbance on a Nanodrop 2000c. Using the deep immunoSEQ assay, TCR CDR3 regions were amplified from genomic DNA by multiplex PCR. Genomic DNA extracted from each cell subset was distributed evenly over all wells of several immunoSEQ 96-well plates, and each plate served as one replicate. Each replicate PCR for sorted subsets received around 200 ng genomic DNA, equal to roughly 33,000 T cell genomes. The purified libraries were quantified using a Qubit 3.0 fluorometer, sized with a Bioanalyzer 2100, and then quantified again using the KAPA Library Quantification kit. Each immunoSEQ 96-well plate was sequenced on its own single-read 150-cycle Illumina NextSeq 550 flow cell. The authors processed their data as follows. The immunoSEQ output contained only junctional sequences without quality scores, so filtering could not match that applied to full-length reads. To assign V/J genes and CDR3, sequences were annotated using PyIR, a Python wrapper for IgBLAST v1.9, with IMGT germline references. Reads with weak V/J assignments (E-value above 1e-6), missing CDR3, stop codons, out-of-frame junctions, or ambiguous translated residues were removed. V3J clonotypes were defined as sequences sharing the same inferred V gene, J gene, and CDR3 amino acid sequence. The percentage overlap between two repertoires was calculated by dividing the number of shared unique clonotypes by the size of the smaller repertoire. RTK rarefaction, the Chao1 estimator, and Recon v2.1 estimates of unobserved clonotypes were used to assess repertoire richness. OLGA was used to compute generation probabilities for all TCRbeta clonotypes that the gDNA method yielded from a few donors. Imported from immuneACCESS, the table was reduced by TCRdb to in-frame sequences with V and J called. These copies leave out some clones; in studies compared against another copy, an unresolved V gene accounts for under half, and the cause of the remainder is not known. V, J and clone size were drawn from that table, and D and trimming were deduced from the DNA. For this sample there are around 2.1 million clones; approximately 94% appear just once. The leading ten clones occupy under 2% of the sample.

For this chain, trimming is 2 bases at the V end and 4 bases at the J end, and the number of junction bases without a gene match is 17. CDR3 length: 19 amino acids, cysteine to phenylalanine. CDR3 DNA is the only sequence kept; it has 57 bases, read in frame from the first base. CDR1 and CDR2 are drawn from the germline V gene (reference sequence): MNHEY, SMNVEV. The TCR was taken from a man aged 18 to 35 in good health. Some clones in this sample may be carry-over from other donors' samples. The rearranged segments are TRBV27 and TRBJ2-1, with 7 central nucleotides matching TRBD2. Sequencing was carried out using naive CD8+ T cells from PBMCs. Per the publication, the cell subset or site label means: CD45RA+CCR7+. The CDR3 region reads CASSLLSWGGVTQYNEQFF. The DNA is TGTGCCAGCAGTTTACTGTCCTGGGGGGGAGTAACTCAATACAATGAGCAGTTCTTC.